The 29 T cell receptor beta chains below come from one sample, sequenced in a study of blood T cell repertoires in COVID-19. Sequencing was performed with immunoSEQ multiplex PCR; in TCRdb, only in-frame clones are kept and a portion is missing. The table has tens of thousands of clones, approximately 90% seen once; the top ten hold roughly 1.7%. Sequencing input: peripheral blood. The receptors shown here come from a man aged 55-75 years with acute or convalescent COVID-19.

This chain joins TRBV7-9 and TRBJ1-6, with unresolved D. Trimming shortened V by 1 base and J by 17 bases, and 15 bases separated the two germline ends. The length of the CDR3 is 13 residues. Germline loops: CDR1 SEHNR, CDR2 FQNEAQ (reference sequence). Written as DNA, the CDR3 is TGTGCCAGCAGCTTAGGGAGCGGGGAGAGTGTCCACTTT. It codes for CASSLGSGESVHF.

This clone was picked up a small number of times. V is TRBV4-3 and J is TRBJ2-7, with 7 positions matching TRBD1. Looked up from germline, CDR1 is LGHNA and CDR2 is YSLEER. The CDR3 is made up of 16 amino acids. Germline trimming cut 0 bases from V and 1 base from J; bases unmatched to any gene: 6. The CDR3, as DNA: TGCGCCAGCAGCCAAGATTGGGAGACAGGGTCCTACGAGCAGTACTTC. It specifies CASSQDWETGSYEQYF.

The rearrangement links TRBV5-8 to TRBJ1-1; a possible D gene is TRBD1 (6 bases). With 3 bases removed from V and 7 bases from J, the gap between germline ends came to 19 bases. The CDR3 is made up of 15 amino acids. In germline, CDR1 is SGHTS, CDR2 YDEGEE. CDR3 residues: CASSSPYRVGGEAFF. The CDR3 DNA reads as TGTGCCAGCAGCTCCCCGTACAGGGTAGGGGGTGAAGCTTTCTTT.

The chain employs TRBV7-9 and TRBJ1-2; TRBD1 agrees at 10 bases. V trimming: 1 base; J trimming: 4 bases; junction bases outside the gene matches: 6. This CDR3 comprises 16 residues. Germline lookup yields CDR1 SEHNR and CDR2 FQNEAQ (reference sequence). This chain's CDR3 is CASSLDGTGVPYGYTF. Here the CDR3 DNA reads TGTGCCAGCAGCTTAGACGGGACAGGGGTACCCTATGGCTACACCTTC.

This rearrangement joins TRBV3-1 (or the pseudogene TRBV3-2) to TRBJ1-1, with D possibly TRBD1 on 5 matching bases. The CDR3 is made up of 15 amino acids. Trimming removed 0 bases at V and 0 bases at J, with 8 bases between. Germline V lookup: CDR1 LGHDT, CDR2 YNNKEL (reference sequence). This CDR3 reads CASSQDWGLNTEAFF. In nucleotides, the CDR3 is TGTGCCAGCAGCCAAGATTGGGGCCTGAACACTGAAGCTTTCTTT.

V and J are TRBV18 and TRBJ2-7, with 8 nucleotides matching TRBD1. This CDR3 has 14 amino acids. V lost 2 bases to trimming and J lost 6 bases; unmatched junction nucleotides: 6. Germline CDR1 reads KGHSH; CDR2 reads LQKENI. The CDR3 nucleotides are TGTGCCAGCTCACCAACTGGACAGGGAACCGAGCAGTACTTC. It encodes CASSPTGQGTEQYF.

This rearrangement joins TRBV5-1 to TRBJ2-2; possibly TRBD2 for D (6 bases). Germline loops: CDR1 SGHRS, CDR2 YFSETQ. This CDR3 comprises 15 residues. Trimming cost V 0 bases and J 2 bases, with 8 bases left between them. The CDR3 region is CASSLDAGNTGELFF. The CDR3 nucleotides read TGCGCCAGCAGCTTGGACGCGGGAAACACCGGGGAGCTGTTTTTT.

The chain carries TRBV10-2 and TRBJ2-7, with TRBD1 identical over 7 bases. Trimming removed 10 bases from V and 4 bases from J; junction bases left unmatched: 10. CDR1 and CDR2 (germline): WSHSY, SAAADI. There are 13 residues in the CDR3. The CDR3 reads CATFDRAGYEQYF. The CDR3 bases are TGCGCCACCTTCGACAGGGCGGGTTACGAGCAGTACTTC.

This clone was seen once. J is TRBJ2-5 and V is TRBV7-3; no definite D call. The CDR3 length is 15 residues. V was cut by 2 bases and J by 0 bases, with 10 bases left in between. The germline CDR1 and CDR2 sequences are SGHTA and FQGTGA. The DNA for the CDR3 is TGTGCCAGCAGCTTAGGAGTAAAGTACCAAGAGACCCAGTACTTC. Residues: CASSLGVKYQETQYF.

CDR3 protein: CASSYSGVNVDEQFF. CDR3 coding DNA: TGTGCCAGCAGTTACTCAGGGGTTAACGTAGATGAGCAGTTCTTC. This chain connects TRBV6-5 to TRBJ2-1; D is possibly TRBD1 (5 bases). The CDR3 consists of 15 residues. The V end lost 0 bases, the J end lost 8 bases, and 14 bases lay between the germline ends. Looked up from germline, CDR1 is MNHEY and CDR2 is SVGAGI.

A single count supports this clone. The chain carries TRBV28 and TRBJ1-5, with a possible D match to TRBD1 (5 bases). V was trimmed by 5 bases and J by 1 base, leaving 15 bases between them. This CDR3 has 16 amino acids. Germline V gene sequence: CDR1 MDHEN, CDR2 SYDVKM. CDR3: CASSKWRGSSNQPQHF. The CDR3 bases are TGTGCCAGCAGTAAATGGAGGGGCTCGAGCAATCAGCCCCAGCATTTT.

V usage is TRBV10-1 and J usage is TRBJ1-1; TRBD1 agrees at 7 bases. CDR3 length: 16 amino acids. Trimming cost V 5 bases and J 0 bases; bases outside gene matches: 9. Germline lookup yields CDR1 WNHNN and CDR2 SYGVQD (reference sequence). CDR3 sequence (DNA): TGCGCCAGCAGTCCCTACAGGGGAATTATGAACACTGAAGCTTTCTTT. Its protein product is CASSPYRGIMNTEAFF.

V and J are TRBV6-1 and TRBJ1-1; D gene unclear. CDR3 length: 13 amino acids. V was shortened by 2 bases and J by 5 bases, with 9 bases between the two germline ends. In germline, CDR1 is MNHNS, CDR2 SASEGT. The CDR3 coding sequence is TGTGCCAGCAGTGAACTTAGGGAGACTGAAGCTTTCTTT. This translates into CASSELRETEAFF.

V and J are TRBV5-1 and TRBJ2-5, with a possible D match to TRBD2 (5 bases). The CDR3 length is 15 residues. CDR1 and CDR2 (germline): SGHRS, YFSETQ. Trimming pared 0 bases from V and 4 bases from J, leaving 13 bases between. The CDR3 spells CASSLVAEVAETQYF. CDR3 DNA: TGCGCCAGCAGCTTGGTGGCGGAGGTGGCAGAGACCCAGTACTTC. The whole variable domain, filled in from reference TRBV5-1 and TRBJ2-5, reads KAGVTQTPRYLIKTRGQQVTLSCSPISGHRSVSWYQQTPGQGLQFLFEYFSETQRNKGNFPGRFSGRQFSNSRSEMNVSTLELGDSALYLCASSLVAEVAETQYFGPGTRLLVL.

A few counts support this clone. The chain couples TRBV29-1 to TRBJ2-7; tentative D call: TRBD1 (6 bases). The V and J ends lost 6 bases and 4 bases respectively, with 10 bases between them. CDR3 length: 11 residues. Looked up from germline, CDR1 is SQVTM and CDR2 is ANQGSEA. CDR3 sequence (DNA): TGCAGCGTAAGGGACAATTACGAGCAGTACTTC. It specifies CSVRDNYEQYF.

This chain links TRBV28 with TRBJ1-1, with 7 bases fitting TRBD1. Germline CDR1 is MDHEN and CDR2 is SYDVKM. Trimming at V came to 1 base and at J to 0 bases, leaving 2 bases not matched to a gene. The length of the CDR3 is 15 residues. This CDR3 is CASSLYTGVNTEAFF. The CDR3 DNA follows: TGTGCCAGCAGTTTATACACAGGGGTGAACACTGAAGCTTTCTTT.

This chain links TRBV2 with TRBJ2-7; TRBD2 matches 9 bases. Per the germline V gene, CDR1 is SNHLY and CDR2 is FYNNEI. The CDR3 is 15 amino acids. V lost 7 bases, J lost 7 bases, and 14 bases stayed unmatched. CDR3 sequence reads: CASTRGASGIREQYF. CDR3 nucleotides: TGTGCCAGCACCCGTGGGGCTAGCGGGATCAGGGAGCAGTACTTC.

This chain connects TRBV4-1 to TRBJ2-7, with 7 bases lining up with TRBD2. The CDR3 covers 15 residues. Trimming cost V 2 bases and J 4 bases; bases outside gene matches: 8. Germline loops: CDR1 MGHRA, CDR2 YSYEKL. This CDR3 is CASSQPRTSLYEQYF. For the CDR3, the DNA is TGCGCCAGCAGCCAACCCCGGACTAGTTTGTACGAGCAGTACTTC.

The chain is built from TRBV9 and TRBJ2-3; no reliable D call. V lost 3 bases, J lost 2 bases, and 16 bases lay in between. Germline CDR1 is SGDLS and CDR2 is YYNGEE. This CDR3 is built from 16 residues. The CDR3 loop is CASSARNPRPTDTQYF. The DNA of the CDR3 is TGTGCCAGCAGCGCGCGGAATCCTCGGCCCACAGATACGCAGTATTTT.

The rearrangement links TRBV6-5 to TRBJ1-5; 7 bases align to TRBD1. This CDR3 region has 15 residues. The junction had 10 bases not matched to a gene; V was cut back by 6 bases and J by 5 bases. The germline V gene has CDR1 MNHEY and CDR2 SVGAGI. CDR3 loop: CASSETGYPYQPQHF. DNA for the CDR3: TGTGCCAGCAGCGAGACAGGGTACCCATATCAGCCCCAGCATTTT.

This clone appeared once. The chain uses TRBV4-3 and TRBJ2-6; TRBD1 matches 8 bases. Germline V lookup: CDR1 LGHNA, CDR2 YSLEER. This CDR3 has 18 residues. Trimming at V came to 0 bases and at J to 2 bases, leaving 6 bases not matched to a gene. The CDR3 spells CASSQDLAGGTGANVLTF. The CDR3 DNA reads TGCGCCAGCAGCCAAGATCTGGCAGGGGGCACTGGGGCCAACGTCCTGACTTTC.

The chain is built from TRBV11-3 and TRBJ2-3, with 7 bases matching TRBD1. Trimming removed 7 bases from V and 2 bases from J; junction bases left unmatched: 6. The CDR3 has 14 amino acids. Germline CDR1 is SGHNT and CDR2 is YENEEA. For the CDR3, the DNA is TGTGCCAGCACCAGAGGGACAGACACAGATACGCAGTATTTT. Translation gives CASTRGTDTDTQYF. The entire variable domain, with the rest obtained from reference TRBV11-3 and TRBJ2-3, is as follows: EAGVVQSPRYKIIEKKQPVAFWCNPISGHNTLYWYLQNLGQGPELLIRYENEEAVDDSQLPKDRFSAERLKGVDSTLKIQPAELGDSAVYLCASTRGTDTDTQYFGPGTRLTVL.

The chain uses TRBV10-1 and TRBJ2-2; TRBD1 is a possible D gene (5 bases). Germline CDR1 is WNHNN and CDR2 is SYGVQD (reference sequence). The length of the CDR3 is 11 residues. V dropped 6 bases and J dropped 7 bases, with 6 bases sitting between them. The CDR3 sequence: CASSQGGELFF. As DNA, the CDR3 is TGCGCCAGCAGCCAGGGCGGGGAGCTGTTTTTT.

The genes are TRBV9 and TRBJ2-3; weak D call: TRBD1 (5 bases). Germline CDR1 is SGDLS and CDR2 is YYNGEE. The ends were cut back, 0 bases at V and 6 bases at J, with 11 bases in the middle. The CDR3 is 14 amino acids. In DNA form, the CDR3 reads TGTGCCAGCAGCGTAGCTCGGCCAGGGGATACGCAGTATTTT. Protein sequence: CASSVARPGDTQYF. The complete variable domain, with remaining parts taken from reference TRBV9 and TRBJ2-3, reads DSGVTQTPKHLITATGQRVTLRCSPRSGDLSVYWYQQSLDQGLQFLIQYYNGEERAKGNILERFSAQQFPDLHSELNLSSLELGDSALYFCASSVARPGDTQYFGPGTRLTVL.

This chain connects TRBV6-5 to TRBJ2-6; D not resolved. CDR1 and CDR2 (germline): MNHEY, SVGAGI. The CDR3 sequence is 15 residues long. Trimming removed 6 bases at V and 0 bases at J, with 9 bases between. The CDR3 nucleotides read TGTGCCAGCAGAGCAAAGCCCTCTGGGGCCAACGTCCTGACTTTC. Translated: CASRAKPSGANVLTF.

The rearrangement joins TRBV6-5 to TRBJ2-4; D is uncertain. V lost 6 bases and J 4 bases, leaving 10 bases between the germline ends. The V gene's germline CDR1 is MNHEY and CDR2 SVGAGI. This CDR3 has 13 amino acids. Written as DNA, the CDR3 is TGTGCCAGCAGACTCAATACGAAAAACATTCAGTACTTC. Amino acids: CASRLNTKNIQYF.

This chain connects TRBV5-1 to TRBJ2-1; maybe TRBD2 (6 bases). Germline CDR1 reads SGHRS; CDR2 reads YFSETQ. The V and J ends lost 3 bases and 7 bases respectively, with 14 bases between them. The CDR3 is made up of 14 amino acids. Here the CDR3 DNA reads TGCGCCAGCAGCTCGCGGCTAGCGTTGAATGAGCAGTTCTTC. Translated: CASSSRLALNEQFF.

The table lists this clone with a count of one. The chain's CDR3 is CASSRTSGSPEQFF. The DNA of the CDR3 is TGTGCCAGTAGCCGAACTAGCGGGAGCCCTGAGCAGTTCTTC. This chain connects TRBV19 to TRBJ2-1; 11 positions match TRBD2. Germline lookup yields CDR1 LNHDA and CDR2 SQIVND (reference sequence). The trim removed 6 bases at V and 9 bases at J, leaving 7 bases unmatched. CDR3 length equals 14 residues.

A single count supports this clone. CDR3 protein: CASSQERTHRGNYGYTF. CDR3 DNA: TGCGCCAGCAGCCAAGAGCGTACCCACAGGGGAAACTATGGCTACACCTTC. The V call is TRBV4-3, the J call TRBJ1-2; 7 positions agree with TRBD1. Germline lookup yields CDR1 LGHNA and CDR2 YSLEER. Germline trimming cut 0 bases from V and 2 bases from J; bases unmatched to any gene: 9. CDR3 length: 17 residues.